A selection of T cell receptor beta chains follows, all from one sample in a study of T cells in Graves' hyperthyroidism and ophthalmopathy. From the multiplex PCR reads, TCRdb called clonotypes with MiXCR, one entry per CDR3 protein. The sample carries about 290,000 distinct CDR3 sequences, approximately 18% recorded once. Sequences were obtained from blood. The receptors derive from a man between 50 and 59 years old with Graves' ophthalmopathy. Each CDR3 is given with its conserved first and last residue. The order of the fields is D gene, CDR3 length, J gene, clone size, V gene, CDR3 DNA, CDR3 protein. D genes are given only for firm matches. Where a row states a size, it is once, few, many or the class of an expanded clone; other rows omit it.

D gene: -
CDR3 length: 14
J gene: TRBJ2-1
clone size: -
V gene: TRBV29-1
CDR3 DNA: TGCAGCGTTGAGGACTTTCTCTTCTACAATGAGCAGTTCTTC
CDR3 protein: CSVEDFLFYNEQFF

D gene: -
CDR3 length: 14
J gene: TRBJ1-4
clone size: -
V gene: TRBV7-9
CDR3 DNA: TGTGCCAGCAGCGACAAGATTGGGGGGGAAAAACTGTTTTTT
CDR3 protein: CASSDKIGGEKLFF

D gene: TRBD2
CDR3 length: 17
J gene: TRBJ2-1
clone size: -
V gene: TRBV5-1
CDR3 DNA: TGCGCCAGCAGCTCCGGGGGGGGTAGCGGGAGCGCAAATGAGCAGTTCTTC
CDR3 protein: CASSSGGGSGSANEQFF

D gene: TRBD1
CDR3 length: 17
J gene: TRBJ1-1
clone size: -
V gene: TRBV6-5
CDR3 DNA: TGTGCCAGCAGTTCCATATCGACAGGGGGCGCGAACACTGAAGCTTTCTTT
CDR3 protein: CASSSISTGGANTEAFF

D gene: -
CDR3 length: 15
J gene: TRBJ2-3
clone size: once
V gene: TRBV6-9
CDR3 DNA: TGTGCCAGCAGTTACCGGGAGCTGGTGGTAGATACGCAGTATTTT
CDR3 protein: CASSYRELVVDTQYF

D gene: TRBD2
CDR3 length: 12
J gene: TRBJ2-5
clone size: many
V gene: TRBV2
CDR3 DNA: TGTGCCAGCAGCGGGGGGTCCGAGACCCAGTACTTC
CDR3 protein: CASSGGSETQYF

D gene: TRBD2
CDR3 length: 13
J gene: TRBJ2-1
clone size: many
V gene: TRBV3-1
CDR3 DNA: TGTGCCAGCAGCCAGGCAGCGGGGGGGGAGCAGTTCTTC
CDR3 protein: CASSQAAGGEQFF

D gene: -
CDR3 length: 16
J gene: TRBJ2-7
clone size: -
V gene: TRBV10-3
CDR3 DNA: TGTGCCATCAGTGATTTAACAGGGCAGATCTCCTACGAGCAGTACTTC
CDR3 protein: CAISDLTGQISYEQYF

D gene: TRBD2
CDR3 length: 16
J gene: TRBJ2-1
clone size: many
V gene: TRBV12-3/TRBV12-4
CDR3 DNA: TGTGCCAGCTTTAACAGGGTAGCGGGATCTTACAATGAGCAGTTCTTC
CDR3 protein: CASFNRVAGSYNEQFF

D gene: -
CDR3 length: 17
J gene: TRBJ2-4
clone size: many
V gene: TRBV11-2
CDR3 DNA: TGTGCCAGCAGCCATAGACGGGGAGGGACAGGCAAAAACATTCAGTACTTC
CDR3 protein: CASSHRRGGTGKNIQYF

D gene: TRBD1
CDR3 length: 17
J gene: TRBJ1-1
clone size: many
V gene: TRBV27
CDR3 DNA: TGTGCCAGCAGTTTCAAGGGACAGGGGTCGGGGAACACTGAAGCTTTCTTT
CDR3 protein: CASSFKGQGSGNTEAFF

D gene: -
CDR3 length: 17
J gene: TRBJ2-1
clone size: -
V gene: TRBV9
CDR3 DNA: TGTGCCAGCAGCGTGGGTCGCCGAGCGGGCTCCTACAATGAGCAGTTCTTC
CDR3 protein: CASSVGRRAGSYNEQFF

D gene: TRBD2
CDR3 length: 14
J gene: TRBJ2-5
clone size: -
V gene: TRBV19
CDR3 DNA: TGTGCCAGTAGTGATAGCGGGAGAACAGAGACCCAGTACTTC
CDR3 protein: CASSDSGRTETQYF

D gene: TRBD1
CDR3 length: 14
J gene: TRBJ2-1
clone size: many
V gene: TRBV20-1
CDR3 DNA: TGCAGTGCCCCAACCGGGACAGGGGTCAATGAGCAGTTCTTC
CDR3 protein: CSAPTGTGVNEQFF

D gene: -
CDR3 length: 15
J gene: TRBJ2-5
clone size: many
V gene: TRBV6-2/TRBV6-3
CDR3 DNA: TGTGCCAGCACCGTAGCGAGACCTTCCCAAGAGACCCAGTACTTC
CDR3 protein: CASTVARPSQETQYF

D gene: TRBD2
CDR3 length: 17
J gene: TRBJ2-4
clone size: -
V gene: TRBV20-1
CDR3 DNA: TGCAGTGCCCGGGCCCCGGGACTAGCGGTAGCCAAAAACATTCAGTACTTC
CDR3 protein: CSARAPGLAVAKNIQYF

D gene: TRBD2
CDR3 length: 15
J gene: TRBJ2-1
clone size: many
V gene: TRBV2
CDR3 DNA: TGTGCCAGCAGCTCTAGCGGGACTTCCTACAATGAGCAGTTCTTC
CDR3 protein: CASSSSGTSYNEQFF

D gene: -
CDR3 length: 11
J gene: TRBJ1-6
clone size: many
V gene: TRBV30
CDR3 DNA: TGTGCCTGGAGTGAGTCATCACCCCTCCACTTT
CDR3 protein: CAWSESSPLHF

D gene: TRBD2
CDR3 length: 15
J gene: TRBJ2-1
clone size: many
V gene: TRBV7-8
CDR3 DNA: TGTGCCAGCATCCTGGGAGCGGGGGTGTACAATGAGCAGTTCTTC
CDR3 protein: CASILGAGVYNEQFF

D gene: -
CDR3 length: 15
J gene: TRBJ1-5
clone size: many
V gene: TRBV12-3/TRBV12-4
CDR3 DNA: TGTGCCAGCAGTTTACGGTGGGGGGCCAATCAGCCCCAGCATTTT
CDR3 protein: CASSLRWGANQPQHF

D gene: -
CDR3 length: 17
J gene: TRBJ1-5
clone size: few
V gene: TRBV20-1
CDR3 DNA: TGCAGTGCTAGAGTTCAAACAGGGAAGATTATTGATCAGCCCCAGCATTTT
CDR3 protein: CSARVQTGKIIDQPQHF

D gene: TRBD2
CDR3 length: 15
J gene: TRBJ2-4
clone size: -
V gene: TRBV6-1
CDR3 DNA: TGTGCCAGCAGAGCCCCGGGGGGTTGGGAAAACATTCAGTACTTC
CDR3 protein: CASRAPGGWENIQYF

D gene: TRBD1
CDR3 length: 13
J gene: TRBJ2-5
clone size: -
V gene: TRBV28
CDR3 DNA: TGTGCCAGCACAGGGACAGGGCGAGAGACCCAGTACTTC
CDR3 protein: CASTGTGRETQYF

D gene: TRBD1
CDR3 length: 14
J gene: TRBJ1-6
clone size: few
V gene: TRBV7-9
CDR3 DNA: TGTGCCAGCAGCCAGGGACAGGGAGAATCACCCCTCCACTTT
CDR3 protein: CASSQGQGESPLHF

D gene: TRBD1
CDR3 length: 14
J gene: TRBJ2-7
clone size: once
V gene: TRBV20-1
CDR3 DNA: TGCAGTGCTAGGTCCGGGACAGGGAACTACGAGCAGTACTTC
CDR3 protein: CSARSGTGNYEQYF

D gene: TRBD1
CDR3 length: 14
J gene: TRBJ1-6
clone size: many
V gene: TRBV7-2
CDR3 DNA: TGTGCCAGCAGCTGGGGACAGGGGATTTCACCCCTCCACTTT
CDR3 protein: CASSWGQGISPLHF

D gene: -
CDR3 length: 15
J gene: TRBJ2-2
clone size: -
V gene: TRBV28
CDR3 DNA: TGTGCCAGCAGTTTGACTCCCGGATACACCGGGGAGCTGTTTTTT
CDR3 protein: CASSLTPGYTGELFF

D gene: -
CDR3 length: 19
J gene: TRBJ2-1
clone size: many
V gene: TRBV11-2
CDR3 DNA: TGTGCCAGCAGCTCTCCCTTCCGTGGGGGGACTTCCTCCTACAATGAGCAGTTCTTC
CDR3 protein: CASSSPFRGGTSSYNEQFF

D gene: TRBD1
CDR3 length: 14
J gene: TRBJ1-2
clone size: -
V gene: TRBV29-1
CDR3 DNA: TGCAGCGTTGTATCCCAGGGGGCGAGCTATGGCTACACCTTC
CDR3 protein: CSVVSQGASYGYTF

D gene: TRBD2
CDR3 length: 16
J gene: TRBJ2-3
clone size: many
V gene: TRBV11-2
CDR3 DNA: TGTGCCAGCAGAGAGCTAGCGGGAGCGAGCACAGATACGCAGTATTTT
CDR3 protein: CASRELAGASTDTQYF

D gene: -
CDR3 length: 15
J gene: TRBJ1-6
clone size: many
V gene: TRBV20-1
CDR3 DNA: TGCAGTGCTAGAGTCGGGACACTTTATAATTCACCCCTCCACTTT
CDR3 protein: CSARVGTLYNSPLHF

D gene: TRBD2
CDR3 length: 15
J gene: TRBJ2-7
clone size: few
V gene: TRBV19
CDR3 DNA: TGTGCCAGTAGGGCCGGGACTAGCGGGAGTTACGAGCAGTACTTC
CDR3 protein: CASRAGTSGSYEQYF

D gene: -
CDR3 length: 14
J gene: TRBJ2-2
clone size: few
V gene: TRBV27
CDR3 DNA: TGTGCCAGCAGTTTCGGGGTAGTCACCGGGGAGCTGTTTTTT
CDR3 protein: CASSFGVVTGELFF

D gene: TRBD1
CDR3 length: 17
J gene: TRBJ2-6
clone size: few
V gene: TRBV5-1
CDR3 DNA: TGCGCCAGCAGCTTAGGACAGGGGGCGACTGGGGCCAACGTCCTGACTTTC
CDR3 protein: CASSLGQGATGANVLTF

D gene: -
CDR3 length: 12
J gene: TRBJ2-7
clone size: -
V gene: TRBV28
CDR3 DNA: TGTGCCAGCAGTCACCAAGGGCTCGAGCAGTACTTC
CDR3 protein: CASSHQGLEQYF

D gene: TRBD2
CDR3 length: 14
J gene: TRBJ2-1
clone size: many
V gene: TRBV20-1
CDR3 DNA: TGCAGTGCCACGACTAGCGGGAGGGCAGGTGAGCAGTTCTTC
CDR3 protein: CSATTSGRAGEQFF

D gene: TRBD1
CDR3 length: 13
J gene: TRBJ2-5
clone size: -
V gene: TRBV3-1
CDR3 DNA: TGTGCCAGCAGTCGACAGGGGGCGCTTTCTCAGTACTTC
CDR3 protein: CASSRQGALSQYF

D gene: -
CDR3 length: 15
J gene: TRBJ2-2
clone size: many
V gene: TRBV5-1
CDR3 DNA: TGCGCCAGCAGCCCTCGGGACGAGCGTAGCGGGGAGCTGTTTTTT
CDR3 protein: CASSPRDERSGELFF

D gene: -
CDR3 length: 15
J gene: TRBJ1-5
clone size: -
V gene: TRBV28
CDR3 DNA: TGTGCCAGCAGTCCCGGGGGGGGGAATCAGAAGCCCCAGCATTTT
CDR3 protein: CASSPGGGNQKPQHF

D gene: TRBD2
CDR3 length: 16
J gene: TRBJ2-3
clone size: -
V gene: TRBV7-2
CDR3 DNA: TGTGCCAGCAGCTTAAATAGCGGGATCCGCACAGATACGCAGTATTTT
CDR3 protein: CASSLNSGIRTDTQYF

D gene: TRBD2
CDR3 length: 16
J gene: TRBJ2-3
clone size: many
V gene: TRBV6-1
CDR3 DNA: TGTGCCAGCAGTGAAGCACTAGCGGGAGGCACAGATACGCAGTATTTT
CDR3 protein: CASSEALAGGTDTQYF

D gene: -
CDR3 length: 16
J gene: TRBJ1-3
clone size: many
V gene: TRBV5-1
CDR3 DNA: TGCGCCAGCAGCTTGGATCCGACCAGCTCTGGAAACACCATATATTTT
CDR3 protein: CASSLDPTSSGNTIYF

D gene: TRBD1
CDR3 length: 14
J gene: TRBJ2-7
clone size: many
V gene: TRBV6-1
CDR3 DNA: TGTGCCAGCAGAGACCCGGGACAGGGACGCGAGCAGTACTTC
CDR3 protein: CASRDPGQGREQYF

D gene: -
CDR3 length: 14
J gene: TRBJ2-7
clone size: few
V gene: TRBV20-1
CDR3 DNA: TGCAGTGCTATTGGACTATCTCTCTCCTACGAGCAGTACTTC
CDR3 protein: CSAIGLSLSYEQYF

D gene: -
CDR3 length: 14
J gene: TRBJ1-1
clone size: many
V gene: TRBV5-1
CDR3 DNA: TGCGCCAGCAGCTTAGAAGGGATGAACACTGAAGCTTTCTTT
CDR3 protein: CASSLEGMNTEAFF

D gene: -
CDR3 length: 15
J gene: TRBJ1-1
clone size: -
V gene: TRBV4-1
CDR3 DNA: TGCGCCAGCAGCCAAGAGGGGGGAATGAACACTGAAGCTTTCTTT
CDR3 protein: CASSQEGGMNTEAFF

D gene: -
CDR3 length: 13
J gene: TRBJ2-2
clone size: few
V gene: TRBV5-4
CDR3 DNA: TGTGCCAGCAGCTCACAGAACACCGGGGAGCTGTTTTTT
CDR3 protein: CASSSQNTGELFF

D gene: -
CDR3 length: 12
J gene: TRBJ1-2
clone size: many
V gene: TRBV28
CDR3 DNA: TGTGCCAGCAGTTTATACCCAGACGACTACACCTTC
CDR3 protein: CASSLYPDDYTF

D gene: -
CDR3 length: 15
J gene: TRBJ2-3
clone size: few
V gene: TRBV28
CDR3 DNA: TGTGCCAGCAGTTTTGTAACAGGGAGGATAGATACGCAGTATTTT
CDR3 protein: CASSFVTGRIDTQYF

D gene: -
CDR3 length: 14
J gene: TRBJ2-7
clone size: many
V gene: TRBV20-1
CDR3 DNA: TGCAGTGCTAGATGGGCTACTGGGGGTTACGAGCAGTACTTC
CDR3 protein: CSARWATGGYEQYF

D gene: TRBD1
CDR3 length: 16
J gene: TRBJ2-7
clone size: many
V gene: TRBV7-6
CDR3 DNA: TGTGCCAGCAGCTTAGGGCTCGGGGCAGGGGGCTACGAGCAGTACTTC
CDR3 protein: CASSLGLGAGGYEQYF

D gene: TRBD2
CDR3 length: 16
J gene: TRBJ2-2
clone size: once
V gene: TRBV6-4
CDR3 DNA: TGTGCCAGCAGTGCCGGACTAGCGGGAGTTATCGGGGAGCTGTTTTTT
CDR3 protein: CASSAGLAGVIGELFF